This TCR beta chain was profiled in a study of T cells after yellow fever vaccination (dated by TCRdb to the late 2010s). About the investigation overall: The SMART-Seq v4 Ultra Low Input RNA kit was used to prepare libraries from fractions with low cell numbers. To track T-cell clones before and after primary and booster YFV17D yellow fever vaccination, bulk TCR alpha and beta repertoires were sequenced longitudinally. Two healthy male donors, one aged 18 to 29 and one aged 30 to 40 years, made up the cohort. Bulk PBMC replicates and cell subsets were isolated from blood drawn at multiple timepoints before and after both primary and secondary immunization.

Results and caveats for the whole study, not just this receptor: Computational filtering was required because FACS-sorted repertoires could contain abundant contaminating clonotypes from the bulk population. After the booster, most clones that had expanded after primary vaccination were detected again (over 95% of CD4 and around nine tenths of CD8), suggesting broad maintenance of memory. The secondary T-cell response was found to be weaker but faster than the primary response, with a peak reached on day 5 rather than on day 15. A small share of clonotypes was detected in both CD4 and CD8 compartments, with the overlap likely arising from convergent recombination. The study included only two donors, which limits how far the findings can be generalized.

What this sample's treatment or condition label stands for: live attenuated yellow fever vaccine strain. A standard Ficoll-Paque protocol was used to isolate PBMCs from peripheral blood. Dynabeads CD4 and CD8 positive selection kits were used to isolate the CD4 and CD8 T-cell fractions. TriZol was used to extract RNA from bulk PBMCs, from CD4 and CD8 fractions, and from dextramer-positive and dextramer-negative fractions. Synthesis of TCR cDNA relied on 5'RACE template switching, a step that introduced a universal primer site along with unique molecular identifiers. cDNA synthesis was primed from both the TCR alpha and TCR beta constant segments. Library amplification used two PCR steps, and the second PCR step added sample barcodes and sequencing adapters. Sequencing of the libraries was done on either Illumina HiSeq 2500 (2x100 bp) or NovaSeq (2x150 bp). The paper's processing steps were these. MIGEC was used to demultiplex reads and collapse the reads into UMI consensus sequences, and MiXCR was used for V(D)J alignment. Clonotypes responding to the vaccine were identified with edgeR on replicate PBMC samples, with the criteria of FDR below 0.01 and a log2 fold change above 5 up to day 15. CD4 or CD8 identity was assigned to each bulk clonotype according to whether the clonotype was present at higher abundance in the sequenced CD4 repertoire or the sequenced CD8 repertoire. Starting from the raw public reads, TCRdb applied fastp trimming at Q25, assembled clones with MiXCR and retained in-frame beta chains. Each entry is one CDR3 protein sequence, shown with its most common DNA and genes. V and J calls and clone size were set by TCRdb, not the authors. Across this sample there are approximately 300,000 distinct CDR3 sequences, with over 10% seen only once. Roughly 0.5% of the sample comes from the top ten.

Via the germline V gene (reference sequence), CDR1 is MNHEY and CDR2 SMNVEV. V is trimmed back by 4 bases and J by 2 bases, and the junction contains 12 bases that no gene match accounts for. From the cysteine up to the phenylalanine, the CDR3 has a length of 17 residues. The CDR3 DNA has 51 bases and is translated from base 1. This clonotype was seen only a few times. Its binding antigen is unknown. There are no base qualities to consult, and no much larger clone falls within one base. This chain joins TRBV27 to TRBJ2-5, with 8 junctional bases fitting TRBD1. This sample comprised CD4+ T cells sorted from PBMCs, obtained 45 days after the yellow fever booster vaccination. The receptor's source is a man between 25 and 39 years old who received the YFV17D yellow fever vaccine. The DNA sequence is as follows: TGTGCCAGCAGTTCCTCTCCCCGGACAGGGTTACAAGAGACCCAGTACTTC. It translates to CASSSSPRTGLQETQYF.